This paragraph covers one T cell receptor (beta chain) sequence. The data are from a study of blood T cell repertoires in COVID-19. About the study: Nucleic acid was either cDNA or gDNA, and it came from T cells, B-cell-depleted T cells, or PBMCs.

The study drew participants aged about 18 to 95 years from about two dozen US areas. The study assigned cohorts using participant-reported clinical history. Methods used by the authors: Quantification of nucleated cells was approximated via reference gene primer amplification. This table comes from immunoSEQ multiplex PCR, and its TCRdb copy is limited to in-frame clones, with some not included. That table furnishes V, J and clone size, whereas the DNA furnished D and trimming. The profile shows approximately 330,000 clones, 80% to 90% of them singletons. Trimming pared 1 base from V and 4 bases from J, leaving 13 bases between. This CDR3 contains 15 residues. In germline, CDR1 is MDHEN, CDR2 SYDVKM.

This TCR was sampled from a middle-aged woman with acute COVID-19. The sample was PBMCs or T cells enriched from blood (not recorded which). The rearrangement joins TRBV28 to TRBJ1-1; D unclear. CDR3 in DNA: TGTGCCAGCAGTTTATTACTCGAAGTCCCCACTGAAGCTTTCTTT. Amino acids: CASSLLLEVPTEAFF.